What follows describes a single T cell receptor beta chain. Its antigen is unidentified. 5'RACE with constant-segment primers yielded barcoded, UMI-tagged TCR alpha and TCR beta cDNA libraries. TCRdb redid the calling of the 5' RACE reads with MiXCR, one entry per CDR3 protein. The sample consists of around 250,000 distinct CDR3 sequences, around 15% of them appearing once. The length of the CDR3 is 13 residues. V was clipped by 2 bases and J by 9 bases, with 13 bases between them. Germline V gene lookup returns CDR1 MNHEY and CDR2 SVGAGI. The sample originates from a study of T-cell memory formation after mild COVID-19. Study-wide results and limits: Researchers report contracting CD4+ clones mostly in CM and EM, with CD8+ clones in EMRA. Clones that got smaller from day 15 to 85 had even CD4/CD8, while clones growing later tipped toward CD4+.

Material: PBMCs or a T cell subset sorted from them (not recorded which). This receptor was taken from a man aged 18 to 30 who had mild COVID-19 (a few samples of this study predate the infection). Cell type and time point are not known. This sequence joins TRBV6-5 and TRBJ1-1, with D uncertain. In DNA, the CDR3 is TGTGCCAGCAGTTACACTGACACGGAGAAAGCTTTCTTT. Translating it yields CASSYTDTEKAFF.